This note documents a single T cell receptor (beta chain) sequence. Its specificity is not known. Primers for the PCR totalled 60 Vbeta and 13 Jbeta. Data came from immunoSEQ multiplex PCR; TCRdb stores just in-frame clones and leaves some out. The sample lists about 280,000 clones; about 87% were seen once. This specimen comes from a study of cytomegalovirus exposure and HLA in healthy donors. General study results and limits: 87-base-pair reads could not separate some V segments, including TRBV6-2 and TRBV6-3. The productive fraction for most TCR beta V segments was about 87% or about 30% in an earlier analysis. The HLA-A and HLA-B alleles of most subjects were reportedly predicted accurately from TCR beta sequences. As immune exposure information, only CMV serostatus was available.

This CDR3 is built from 18 residues. The V gene's germline CDR1 is LNHDA and CDR2 SQIVND (reference sequence). V was pared by 4 bases and J by 2 bases, with 11 bases of the junction left unmatched. The clonotype originates from a woman between 18 and 29 years old in good health and CMV-seronegative. The rearrangement links TRBV19 to TRBJ1-5, with 10 bases aligning to TRBD1. Sequenced: PBMCs. The CDR3 DNA is TGTGCCAGTAGTAGCTATTTGGCGGGGACAGGGGGCAATCAGCCCCAGCATTTT. Protein product: CASSSYLAGTGGNQPQHF.